This T cell receptor (beta chain) was sequenced for a study of blood T cell repertoires in COVID-19. CDR3 size: 16 residues. V shed 2 bases and J 2 bases; nucleotides not matched to a gene: 7. Germline CDR1 reads KGHDR; CDR2 reads SFDVKD. Profiled with immunoSEQ multiplex PCR; TCRdb holds only in-frame clones, not every one. The sample consists of about 67,000 clones, roughly nine tenths of them appearing once. The gene calls are TRBV24-1 and TRBJ1-1, with 7 bases lining up with TRBD1. The TCR originated in an elderly woman with acute or convalescent COVID-19. The specimen was peripheral blood. The CDR3, as DNA: TGTGCCACCAGTGATTCAGGGCAGGGGGTAAACACTGAAGCTTTCTTT. Its protein is CATSDSGQGVNTEAFF.